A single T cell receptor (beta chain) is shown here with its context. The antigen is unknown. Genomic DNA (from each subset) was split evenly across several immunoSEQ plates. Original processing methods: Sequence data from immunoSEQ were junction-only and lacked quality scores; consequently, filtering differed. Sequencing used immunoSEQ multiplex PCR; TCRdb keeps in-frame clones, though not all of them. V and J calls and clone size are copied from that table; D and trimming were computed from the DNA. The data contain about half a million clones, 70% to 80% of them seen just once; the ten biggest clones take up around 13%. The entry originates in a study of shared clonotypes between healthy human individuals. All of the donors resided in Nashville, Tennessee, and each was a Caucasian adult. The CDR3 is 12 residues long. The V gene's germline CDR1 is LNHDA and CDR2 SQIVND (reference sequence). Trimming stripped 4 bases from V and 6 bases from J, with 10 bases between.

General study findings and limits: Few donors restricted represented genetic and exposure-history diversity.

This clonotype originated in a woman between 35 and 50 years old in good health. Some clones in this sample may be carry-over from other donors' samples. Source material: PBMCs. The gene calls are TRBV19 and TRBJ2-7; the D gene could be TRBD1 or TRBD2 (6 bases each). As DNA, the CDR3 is TGTGCCAGTAGTAGTTCGGGGGCCGAGCAGTACTTC. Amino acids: CASSSSGAEQYF.